Below, one TCR beta chain is given with its context. The treatment is: roughly 20 received Ad26.COV2.S at low or high dose, single or two shots; roughly 5 received placebo; per-sample allocation not given. All samples were drawn on day 63, counting from the first vaccine or placebo injection. This record comes from a study of Ad26.COV2.S vaccination and SARS-CoV-2 variants. Assay used: immunoSEQ multiplex PCR; TCRdb lists only in-frame clones, some missing. Here the sample spans about 350,000 clones, roughly 90% being singletons. V gave up 5 bases and J gave up 4 bases, with 9 bases separating them. Per germline, CDR1 MNHEY and CDR2 SMNVEV (reference sequence). This CDR3 has 13 amino acids.

This sample comprised peripheral blood, obtained in a trial of Ad26.COV2.S vaccine versus placebo. The clonotype originates from a person aged 18 to 59 who received the Ad26.COV2.S COVID-19 vaccine or a placebo. The rearrangement uses TRBV27 and TRBJ2-1; D unclear. CDR3 region: CASSSAVYNEQFF. The CDR3 DNA reads TGTGCCAGCAGTAGCGCGGTATACAATGAGCAGTTCTTC.